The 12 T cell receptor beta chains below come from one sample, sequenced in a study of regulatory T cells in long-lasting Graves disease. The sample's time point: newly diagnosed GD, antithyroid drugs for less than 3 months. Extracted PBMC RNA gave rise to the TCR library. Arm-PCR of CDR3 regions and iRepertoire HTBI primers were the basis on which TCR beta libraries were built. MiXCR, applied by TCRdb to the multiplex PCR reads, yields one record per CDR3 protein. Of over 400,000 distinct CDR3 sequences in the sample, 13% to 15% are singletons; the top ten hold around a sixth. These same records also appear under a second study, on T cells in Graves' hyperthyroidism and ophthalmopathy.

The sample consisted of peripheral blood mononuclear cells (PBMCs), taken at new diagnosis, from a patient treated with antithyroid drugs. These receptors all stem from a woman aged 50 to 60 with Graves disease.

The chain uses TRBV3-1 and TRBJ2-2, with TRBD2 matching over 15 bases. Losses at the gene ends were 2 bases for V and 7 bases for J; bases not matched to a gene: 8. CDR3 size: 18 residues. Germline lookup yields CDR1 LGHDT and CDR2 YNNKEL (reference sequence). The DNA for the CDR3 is TGTGCCAGCAGCCAAACCGATCCGGGACTAGCGGGAGGCGGGGAGCTGTTTTTT. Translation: CASSQTDPGLAGGGELFF.

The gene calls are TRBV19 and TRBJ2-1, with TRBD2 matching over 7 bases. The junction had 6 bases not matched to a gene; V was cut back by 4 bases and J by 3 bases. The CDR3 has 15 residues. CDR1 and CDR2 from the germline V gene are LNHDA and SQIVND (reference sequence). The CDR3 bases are TGTGCCAGTAGTACGGGACTAAACTACTACAATGAGCAGTTCTTC. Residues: CASSTGLNYYNEQFF.

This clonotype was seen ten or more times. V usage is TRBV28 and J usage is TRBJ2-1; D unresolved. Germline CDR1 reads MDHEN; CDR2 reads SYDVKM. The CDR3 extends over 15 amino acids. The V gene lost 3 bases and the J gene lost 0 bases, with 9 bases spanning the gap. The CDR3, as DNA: TGTGCCAGCAGTTTGCTTCTGAGCTCCTACAATGAGCAGTTCTTC. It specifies CASSLLLSSYNEQFF.

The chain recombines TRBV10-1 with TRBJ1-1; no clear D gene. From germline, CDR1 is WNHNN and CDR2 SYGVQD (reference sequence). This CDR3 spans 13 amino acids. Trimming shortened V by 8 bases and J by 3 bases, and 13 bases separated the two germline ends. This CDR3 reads CASQDKLDTEAFF. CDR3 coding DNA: TGCGCCAGCCAAGACAAGCTGGACACTGAAGCTTTCTTT.

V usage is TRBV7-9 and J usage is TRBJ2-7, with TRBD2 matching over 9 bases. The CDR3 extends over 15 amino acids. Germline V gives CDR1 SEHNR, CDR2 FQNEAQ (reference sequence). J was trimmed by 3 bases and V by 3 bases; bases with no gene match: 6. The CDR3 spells CASSFLASGIYEQYF. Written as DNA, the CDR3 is TGTGCCAGCAGCTTCCTCGCTAGCGGGATCTACGAGCAGTACTTC.

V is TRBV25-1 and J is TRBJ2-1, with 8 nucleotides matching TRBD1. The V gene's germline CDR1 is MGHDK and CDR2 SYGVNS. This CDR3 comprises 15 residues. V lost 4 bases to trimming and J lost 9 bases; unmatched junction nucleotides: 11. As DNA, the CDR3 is TGTGCCAGCAGTGGGCGGAGGTCAGGGGGCAGTGAGCAGTTCTTC. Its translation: CASSGRRSGGSEQFF.

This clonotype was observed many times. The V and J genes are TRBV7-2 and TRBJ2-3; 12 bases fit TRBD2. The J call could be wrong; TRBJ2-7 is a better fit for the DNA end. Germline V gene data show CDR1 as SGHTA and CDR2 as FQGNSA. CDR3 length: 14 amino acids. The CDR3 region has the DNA TGTGCCAGCAGCGCTAGCGGGAGGGTGGAGGAGCAGTACTTC. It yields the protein CASSASGRVEEQYF.

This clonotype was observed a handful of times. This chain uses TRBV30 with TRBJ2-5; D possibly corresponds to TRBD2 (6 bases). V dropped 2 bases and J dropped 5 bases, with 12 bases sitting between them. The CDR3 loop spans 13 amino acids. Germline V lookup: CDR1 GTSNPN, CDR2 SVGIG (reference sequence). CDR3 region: CAWSSGSDETQYF. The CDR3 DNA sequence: TGTGCCTGGAGTTCCGGGAGCGACGAGACCCAGTACTTC.

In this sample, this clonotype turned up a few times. The CDR3 spells CASSQDLVSQDEQFF. In nucleotides, the CDR3 is TGCGCCAGCAGCCAAGATCTGGTCAGCCAGGATGAGCAGTTCTTC. The chain links TRBV4-1 to TRBJ2-1; D gene unclear. Trimming removed 0 bases at V and 8 bases at J, with 14 bases between. Germline CDR1 MGHRA, CDR2 YSYEKL. This CDR3 comprises 15 residues.

The CDR3 is CASSDTGGPNEKLFF. The CDR3 nucleotides read TGTGCCAGCAGTGATACAGGGGGGCCGAATGAAAAACTGTTTTTT. The chain combines TRBV6-1 with TRBJ1-4; TRBD1 matches at 8 bases. V was clipped by 3 bases and J by 5 bases; unmatched bases: 5. Germline assignment: CDR1 MNHNS and CDR2 SASEGT. This CDR3 has 15 amino acids.

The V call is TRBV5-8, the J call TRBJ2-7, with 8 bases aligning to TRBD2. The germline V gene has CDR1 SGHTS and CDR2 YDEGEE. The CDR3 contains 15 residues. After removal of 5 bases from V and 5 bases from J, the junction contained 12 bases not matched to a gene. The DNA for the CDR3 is TGTGCCAGCAGACCAGCGGGAGCGGGAATCGACGAGCAGTACTTC. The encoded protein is CASRPAGAGIDEQYF.

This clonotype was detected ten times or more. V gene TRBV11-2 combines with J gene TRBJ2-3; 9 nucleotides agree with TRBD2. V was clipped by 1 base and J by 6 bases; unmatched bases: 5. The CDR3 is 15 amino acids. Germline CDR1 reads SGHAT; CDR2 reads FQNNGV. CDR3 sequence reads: CASSLGGRAGDTQYF. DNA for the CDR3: TGTGCCAGCAGCTTAGGCGGGAGGGCCGGGGATACGCAGTATTTT.